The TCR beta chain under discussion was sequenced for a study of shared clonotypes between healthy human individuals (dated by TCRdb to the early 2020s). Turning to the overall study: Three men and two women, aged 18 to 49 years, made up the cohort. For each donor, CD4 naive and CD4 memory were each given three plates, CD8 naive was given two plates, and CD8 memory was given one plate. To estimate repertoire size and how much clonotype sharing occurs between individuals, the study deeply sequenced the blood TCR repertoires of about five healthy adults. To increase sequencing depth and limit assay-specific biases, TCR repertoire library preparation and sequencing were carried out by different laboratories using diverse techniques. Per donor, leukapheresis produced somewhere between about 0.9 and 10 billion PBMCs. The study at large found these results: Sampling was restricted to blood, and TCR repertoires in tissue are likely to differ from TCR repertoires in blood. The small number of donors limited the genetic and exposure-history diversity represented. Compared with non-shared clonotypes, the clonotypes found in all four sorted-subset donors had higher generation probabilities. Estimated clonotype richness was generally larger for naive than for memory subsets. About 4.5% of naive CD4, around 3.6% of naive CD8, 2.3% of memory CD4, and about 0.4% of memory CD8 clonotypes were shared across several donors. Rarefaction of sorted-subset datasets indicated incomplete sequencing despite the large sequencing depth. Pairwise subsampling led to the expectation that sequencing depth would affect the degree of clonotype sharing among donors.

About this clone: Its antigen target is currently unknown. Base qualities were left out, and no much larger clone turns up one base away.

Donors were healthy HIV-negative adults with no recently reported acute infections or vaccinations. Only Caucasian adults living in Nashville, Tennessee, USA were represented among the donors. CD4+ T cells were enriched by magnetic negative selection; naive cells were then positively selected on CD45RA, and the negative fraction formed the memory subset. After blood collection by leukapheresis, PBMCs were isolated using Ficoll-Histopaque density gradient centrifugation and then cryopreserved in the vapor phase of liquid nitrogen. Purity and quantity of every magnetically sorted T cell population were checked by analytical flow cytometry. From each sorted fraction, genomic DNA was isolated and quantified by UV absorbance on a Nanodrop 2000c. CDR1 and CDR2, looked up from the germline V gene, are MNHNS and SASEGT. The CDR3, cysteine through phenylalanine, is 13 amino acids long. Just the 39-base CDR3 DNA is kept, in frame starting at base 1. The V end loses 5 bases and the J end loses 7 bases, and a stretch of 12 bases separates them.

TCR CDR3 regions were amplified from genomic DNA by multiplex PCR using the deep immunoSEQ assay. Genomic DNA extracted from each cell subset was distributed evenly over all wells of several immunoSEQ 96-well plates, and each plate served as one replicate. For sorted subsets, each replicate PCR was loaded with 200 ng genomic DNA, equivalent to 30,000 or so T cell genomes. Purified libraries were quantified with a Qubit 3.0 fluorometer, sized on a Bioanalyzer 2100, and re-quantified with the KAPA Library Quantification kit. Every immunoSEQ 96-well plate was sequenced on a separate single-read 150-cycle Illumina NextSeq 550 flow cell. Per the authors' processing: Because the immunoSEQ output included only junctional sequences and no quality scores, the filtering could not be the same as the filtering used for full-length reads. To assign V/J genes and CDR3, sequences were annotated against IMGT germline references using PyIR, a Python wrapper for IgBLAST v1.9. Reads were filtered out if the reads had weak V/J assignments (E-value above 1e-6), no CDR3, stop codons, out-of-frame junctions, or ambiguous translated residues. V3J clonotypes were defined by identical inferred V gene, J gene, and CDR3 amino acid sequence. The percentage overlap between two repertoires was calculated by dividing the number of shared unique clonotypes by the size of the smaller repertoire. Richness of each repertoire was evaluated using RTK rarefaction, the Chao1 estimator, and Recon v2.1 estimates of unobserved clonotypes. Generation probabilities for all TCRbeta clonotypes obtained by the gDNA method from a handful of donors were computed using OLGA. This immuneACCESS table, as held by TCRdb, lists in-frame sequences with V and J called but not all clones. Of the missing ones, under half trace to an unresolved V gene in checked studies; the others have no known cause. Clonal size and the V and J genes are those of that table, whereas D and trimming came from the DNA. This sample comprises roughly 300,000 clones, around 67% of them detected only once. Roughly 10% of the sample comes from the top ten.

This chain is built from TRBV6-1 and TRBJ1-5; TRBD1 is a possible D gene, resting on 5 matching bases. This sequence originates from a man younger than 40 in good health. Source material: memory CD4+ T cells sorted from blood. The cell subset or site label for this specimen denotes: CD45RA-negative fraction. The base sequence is TGTGCCAGCAGTCACGGGGGTTACCAGCCCCAGCATTTT. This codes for CASSHGGYQPQHF.